Listed below are T cell receptor beta chains from one sample, sequenced in a study of blood T cell repertoires in COVID-19. The table came from immunoSEQ multiplex PCR; TCRdb's copy has only in-frame clones and leaves some out. The sample contains about 250,000 clones, over 75% of which appear only once. Sample: PBMCs or T cells enriched from blood (not recorded which). The receptors derive from a middle-aged woman who had been exposed to COVID-19. Both conserved end residues are part of each CDR3. D genes are given only for firm matches. The listing skips clone size in some rows; elsewhere it reads once, few, many or a size class.

CDR3aa: CASSQEVTTDTQYF; CDR3nt: TGCGCCAGCAGCCAAGAGGTCACTACAGATACGCAGTATTTT; v_gene: TRBV4-1; abundance: .; d_gene: .; j_gene: TRBJ2-3
CDR3aa: CASSITFQGGQKLFF; CDR3nt: TGTGCCAGTAGTATTACGTTCCAGGGGGGTCAAAAACTGTTTTTT; v_gene: TRBV19; abundance: .; d_gene: TRBD1; j_gene: TRBJ1-4
CDR3aa: CASSFSGGPNEQFF; CDR3nt: TGTGCCAGCAGCTTTTCGGGAGGGCCCAATGAGCAGTTCTTC; v_gene: TRBV7-9; abundance: .; d_gene: TRBD2; j_gene: TRBJ2-1
CDR3aa: CATSLDRNYYGYTF; CDR3nt: TGTGCCACCAGCCTGGACAGGAACTATTATGGCTACACCTTC; v_gene: TRBV15; abundance: .; d_gene: TRBD1; j_gene: TRBJ1-2
CDR3aa: CASSGGQGNQPQHF; CDR3nt: TGTGCCAGCAGTGGGGGACAGGGCAATCAGCCCCAGCATTTT; v_gene: TRBV28; abundance: .; d_gene: TRBD1; j_gene: TRBJ1-5
CDR3aa: CASSPRSPSGGPGTGELFF; CDR3nt: TGCGCCAGCAGCCCCCGGAGTCCTAGCGGGGGGCCTGGCACCGGGGAGCTGTTTTTT; v_gene: TRBV5-1; abundance: .; d_gene: TRBD2; j_gene: TRBJ2-2
CDR3aa: CASSTRTGDGYGYTF; CDR3nt: TGTGCCAGTAGTACAAGGACAGGAGACGGCTATGGCTACACCTTC; v_gene: TRBV19; abundance: .; d_gene: TRBD1; j_gene: TRBJ1-2
CDR3aa: CASSPKTRDRDFADTQYF; CDR3nt: TGTGCCAGCAGCCCCAAAACCCGGGACAGAGACTTCGCAGATACGCAGTATTTT; v_gene: TRBV14; abundance: .; d_gene: TRBD1; j_gene: TRBJ2-3
CDR3aa: CASSSTGGAYGYTF; CDR3nt: TGTGCCAGCAGTAGCACAGGGGGCGCCTATGGCTACACCTTC; v_gene: TRBV25-1; abundance: .; d_gene: TRBD1; j_gene: TRBJ1-2
CDR3aa: CASSFPTSTGELFF; CDR3nt: TGTGCCAGCAGCTTCCCGACAAGCACCGGGGAGCTGTTTTTT; v_gene: TRBV7-3; abundance: .; d_gene: .; j_gene: TRBJ2-2
CDR3aa: CASSWGLNTEAFF; CDR3nt: TGTGCCAGCAGCTGGGGCTTGAACACTGAAGCTTTCTTT; v_gene: TRBV6-5; abundance: .; d_gene: .; j_gene: TRBJ1-1
CDR3aa: CASREAMSGTEAFF; CDR3nt: TGTGCCAGCAGAGAGGCGATGTCGGGCACTGAAGCTTTCTTT; v_gene: TRBV6-6; abundance: .; d_gene: .; j_gene: TRBJ1-1
CDR3aa: CASSPDRVGRDQPQHF; CDR3nt: TGTGCCAGCAGTCCGGACAGGGTTGGACGCGATCAGCCCCAGCATTTT; v_gene: TRBV6-2/TRBV6-3; abundance: .; d_gene: TRBD1; j_gene: TRBJ1-5
CDR3aa: CASSLARLGTGLNEQFF; CDR3nt: TGTGCCAGCAGCTTAGCCAGGCTAGGTACAGGATTGAATGAGCAGTTCTTC; v_gene: TRBV7-6; abundance: once; d_gene: .; j_gene: TRBJ2-1
CDR3aa: CASSFGQGGEKLFF; CDR3nt: TGTGCCAGCAGCTTCGGACAGGGAGGGGAAAAACTGTTTTTT; v_gene: TRBV11-2; abundance: .; d_gene: TRBD1; j_gene: TRBJ1-4